This entry is about one TCR beta chain. Its antigen is as yet unknown. Arm-PCR with iRepertoire HTBI primers amplified the CDR3 regions for these TCR beta libraries. TCRdb ran MiXCR on the multiplex PCR reads and lists one entry per CDR3 protein. The repertoire has fewer than 550,000 distinct CDR3 sequences, about 16% of them found once; the top ten carry around 25%. This record comes from a study of regulatory T cells in long-lasting Graves disease. Findings and limits, study-wide: Persistent patients shared more public clonotypes (approximately 2,800) than new patients (about 1,000).

CDR1 is SQVTM and CDR2 is ANQGSEA in the germline V gene. Trimming removed 0 bases at V and 3 bases at J, with 14 bases between. The CDR3 is made up of 15 amino acids. Time point: newly diagnosed GD, antithyroid drugs for less than 3 months. PBMC-extracted RNA yielded the TCR library. From each patient, roughly 10 milliliters of peripheral blood was drawn and collected into an EDTA anticoagulant tube. These data also formed part of another study, on T cells in Graves' hyperthyroidism and ophthalmopathy. That investigation notes: First-round RT-PCR targeting the TCR CDR3 was performed with the HTBI primer set.

J is TRBJ1-2 and V is TRBV29-1, with D hard to call. This sequence originates from a woman aged 35-65 years with Graves disease. This material consisted of peripheral blood mononuclear cells (PBMCs), taken at new diagnosis, from a patient treated with antithyroid drugs. Here the CDR3 reads CSVEDWEAFDYGYTF. CDR3 bases: TGCAGCGTTGAAGATTGGGAGGCGTTCGACTATGGCTACACCTTC.